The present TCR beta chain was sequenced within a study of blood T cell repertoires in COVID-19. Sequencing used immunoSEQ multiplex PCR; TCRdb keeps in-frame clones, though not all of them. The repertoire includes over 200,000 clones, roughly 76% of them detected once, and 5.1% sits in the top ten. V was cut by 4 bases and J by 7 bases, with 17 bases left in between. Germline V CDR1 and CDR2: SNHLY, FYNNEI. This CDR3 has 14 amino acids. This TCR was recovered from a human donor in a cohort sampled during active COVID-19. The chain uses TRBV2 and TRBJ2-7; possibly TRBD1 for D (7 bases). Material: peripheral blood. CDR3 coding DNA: TGTGCCAGCAGTGTGGGCAGGGGGGCAGGGGAGCAGTACTTC. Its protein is CASSVGRGAGEQYF.